This T cell receptor (beta chain) was sequenced during a study of blood T cell repertoires in COVID-19. Looking at the study overall: COVID-19 samples collected from the United States, Italy and Spain covered acute and convalescent phases. The cDNA or gDNA used as material had been derived from T cells, B-cell-depleted T cells, or PBMCs.

In the original analysis: Quantification of nucleated cells was approximated via reference gene primer amplification. Sequencing used immunoSEQ multiplex PCR; TCRdb keeps in-frame clones, though not all of them. V and J calls plus clone size are reproduced from that table; the DNA served to infer D and trimming. The sample carries some 46,000 clones, roughly 80% recorded once. V was pared by 5 bases and J by 5 bases, with 10 bases between. Germline assignment: CDR1 SGHTA and CDR2 FQGTGA. This CDR3 spans 13 amino acids. Sequenced material: peripheral blood. The J gene is TRBJ2-1, the V gene TRBV7-3; D gene ambiguous. The receptor was derived from a man aged 55 to 69 with active COVID-19. The chain's CDR3 is CASSARNDNEQFF. CDR3 coding DNA: TGTGCCAGCAGCGCCAGAAACGACAATGAGCAGTTCTTC.